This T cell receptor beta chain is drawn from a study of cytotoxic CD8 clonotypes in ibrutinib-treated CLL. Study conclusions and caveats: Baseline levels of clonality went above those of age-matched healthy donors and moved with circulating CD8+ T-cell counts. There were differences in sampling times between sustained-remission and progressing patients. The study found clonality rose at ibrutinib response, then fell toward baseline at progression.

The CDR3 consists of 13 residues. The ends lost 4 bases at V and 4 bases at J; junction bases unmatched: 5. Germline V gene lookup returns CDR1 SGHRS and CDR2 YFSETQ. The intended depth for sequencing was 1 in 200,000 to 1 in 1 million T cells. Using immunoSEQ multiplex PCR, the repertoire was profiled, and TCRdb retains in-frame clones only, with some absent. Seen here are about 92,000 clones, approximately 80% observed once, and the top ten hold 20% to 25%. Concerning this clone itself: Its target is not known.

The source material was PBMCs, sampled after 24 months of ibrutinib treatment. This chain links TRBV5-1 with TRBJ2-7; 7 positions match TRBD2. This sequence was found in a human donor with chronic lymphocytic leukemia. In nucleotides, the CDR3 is TGCGCCAGCAGCGGCCGGGGGGTTTACGAGCAGTACTTC. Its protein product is CASSGRGVYEQYF.